Listed here are 31 T cell receptor beta chains from one sample, sequenced in a study of beta chain features in type 1 diabetes. Their specific antigens are unknown. Points from the study as a whole: Across all four CD4+ subsets, people with type 1 diabetes showed modestly shorter TCRB CDR3s.

The entirety of the isolated RNA underwent reverse transcription, so expressed TCRB transcripts were sequenced. Sequenced by immunoSEQ multiplex PCR; TCRdb stores in-frame clones only, minus some. This table holds 200,000 to 300,000 clones, about 14% found once. Specimen: naive CD4+ T cells from blood. These receptors were collected from a man younger than 40 with type 1 diabetes.

A few counts support this clone. The sample holds other DNA sequences that translate to the same CDR3. The chain recombines TRBV6-6 with TRBJ1-1; D unresolved. V was trimmed by 2 bases and J by 3 bases, leaving 7 bases between them. The germline V gene encodes CDR1 MNHNY and CDR2 SVGAGI (reference sequence). This CDR3 spans 13 amino acids. CDR3 amino acids: CASSYGRDTEAFF. DNA for the CDR3: TGTGCCAGCAGTTACGGGCGAGACACTGAAGCTTTCTTT.

Concerning this clone itself: A much larger clone differs by one base, so this may be a read error. The rearrangement joins TRBV30 to TRBJ1-1; D unresolved. Trimming took 0 bases from V and 1 from J, leaving 6 bases between them. CDR1 is GTSNPN, CDR2 SVGIG, per germline (reference sequence). This CDR3 has 13 amino acids. The CDR3 is CAWSVRENTEAFF. The CDR3 bases are TGTGCCTGGAGTGTACGGGAGAACACTGAAGCTTTCTTT.

The chain has TRBV29-1 and TRBJ1-2; no clear D gene. The germline CDR1 and CDR2 sequences are SQVTM and ANQGSEA. The CDR3 is 13 amino acids. Trimming removed 4 bases from V and 7 bases from J, with 16 bases in between. CDR3 sequence (DNA): TGCAGCGTTGGGGCCAGTGGGTCCCGTGGCTACACCTTC. Amino acids: CSVGASGSRGYTF.

This clone came up a few times. V is TRBV7-2 and J is TRBJ2-1, with 9 bases aligning to TRBD2. Trimming took 2 bases from V and 6 from J; bases not matched to a gene: 5. This CDR3 is built from 15 residues. The germline V gene encodes CDR1 SGHTA and CDR2 FQGNSA. CDR3 DNA sequence: TGTGCCAGCAGCTTACGCGGGAGGGCCTCCAATGAGCAGTTCTTC. Translation gives CASSLRGRASNEQFF.

The rearrangement joins TRBV29-1 to TRBJ1-2; 10 nucleotides align to TRBD1. The V and J ends lost 6 bases and 2 bases, in that order; junction bases with no gene match: 3. The CDR3 spans 13 residues. Germline CDR1 and CDR2: SQVTM and ANQGSEA. CDR3 DNA: TGCAGCGTCGGACAGGGGGAGAACTATGGCTACACCTTC. Protein: CSVGQGENYGYTF.

This clone appeared a few times. The V and J genes are TRBV5-4 and TRBJ2-3; TRBD2 is a possible D gene (6 bases). Trimming shortened V by 4 bases and J by 1 base, and 13 bases separated the two germline ends. In germline, CDR1 is SGHNT, CDR2 YYREEE (reference sequence). CDR3 length: 15 amino acids. The CDR3 loop reads CASSPKERGTDTQYF. Here the CDR3 DNA reads TGTGCCAGCAGCCCCAAGGAGCGGGGCACAGATACGCAGTATTTT.

This chain connects TRBV9 to TRBJ2-3; the match to TRBD2 covers 8 bases. The CDR3 loop spans 17 amino acids. Germline values: CDR1 SGDLS, CDR2 YYNGEE. The V segment lost 0 bases and the J segment 5 bases; nucleotides outside the gene matches: 11. CDR3 amino acids: CASSVGGWRGAQDTQYF. CDR3 nucleotide sequence: TGTGCCAGCAGCGTAGGGGGTTGGCGGGGGGCCCAAGATACGCAGTATTTT. The whole variable domain, filled in from reference TRBV9 and TRBJ2-3, reads DSGVTQTPKHLITATGQRVTLRCSPRSGDLSVYWYQQSLDQGLQFLIQYYNGEERAKGNILERFSAQQFPDLHSELNLSSLELGDSALYFCASSVGGWRGAQDTQYFGPGTRLTVL.

In its sample, this clone was seen a few times. V gene TRBV29-1 combines with J gene TRBJ2-5; TRBD2 might be the D (5 bases). The CDR3 is 11 residues long. The germline V gene encodes CDR1 SQVTM and CDR2 ANQGSEA. Trimming pared 7 bases from V and 4 bases from J, leaving 10 bases between. The CDR3 coding sequence is TGCAGCGCATACAGCGGAGAGACCCAGTACTTC. Translating gives CSAYSGETQYF.

This chain links TRBV6-5 with TRBJ1-2; D call uncertain. Trimming took 6 bases from V and 6 from J, leaving 14 bases between them. The V gene's germline CDR1 is MNHEY and CDR2 SVGAGI. CDR3 length: 13 residues. The CDR3 sequence: CASSYRVTNGYTF. As DNA, the CDR3 is TGTGCCAGCAGCTATCGGGTCACTAATGGCTACACCTTC.

The rearrangement links TRBV11-2 to TRBJ2-6; maybe TRBD2 (5 bases). This CDR3 region has 18 residues. Germline values: CDR1 SGHAT, CDR2 FQNNGV. Trimming stripped 5 bases from V and 0 bases from J, with 17 bases between. CDR3 in amino acids: CASSAVRRPPSGANVLTF. For the CDR3, the DNA is TGTGCCAGCAGCGCCGTACGGAGGCCGCCCTCTGGGGCCAACGTCCTGACTTTC.

In its sample, this clone was seen a few times. The V gene is TRBV29-1, the J gene TRBJ1-3, with TRBD1 matching 8 bases. The CDR3 covers 14 residues. Germline values: CDR1 SQVTM, CDR2 ANQGSEA. With V trimmed by 6 bases and J by 2 bases, 6 bases remained unmatched. The CDR3 DNA sequence: TGCAGCGTGGGGGACAGGACCCCTGGAAACACCATATATTTT. It yields the protein CSVGDRTPGNTIYF.

The sample holds a few counts of this clone. J is TRBJ2-3 and V is TRBV15; D is uncertain. V was clipped by 0 bases and J by 6 bases, with 13 bases between them. The CDR3 has 15 amino acids. Germline V gene lookup returns CDR1 LNHNV and CDR2 YYDKDF (reference sequence). Written as DNA, the CDR3 is TGTGCCACCAGCAGAGATCCGAGATCCGTTGATACGCAGTATTTT. This codes for CATSRDPRSVDTQYF.

This clone has more than one count but fewer than ten. The chain combines TRBV7-2 with TRBJ2-3; 9 positions agree with TRBD2. Germline CDR1 and CDR2: SGHTA and FQGNSA. The CDR3 is made up of 16 amino acids. V shed 4 bases and J 3 bases; nucleotides not matched to a gene: 8. Written as DNA, the CDR3 is TGTGCCAGCAGCTGGGGGCTAGCGGGGTTAACAGATACGCAGTATTTT. Translation gives CASSWGLAGLTDTQYF. The variable domain in full, with the rest retrieved from reference TRBV7-2 and TRBJ2-3, is GAGVSQSPSNKVTEKGKDVELRCDPISGHTALYWYRQSLGQGLEFLIYFQGNSAPDKSGLPSDRFSAERTGGSVSTLTIQRTQQEDSAVYLCASSWGLAGLTDTQYFGPGTRLTVL.

The rearrangement uses TRBV7-2 and TRBJ1-2; TRBD1 might be the D (5 bases). Trimming stripped 3 bases from V and 4 bases from J, with 18 bases between. The CDR3 runs 16 residues. Per germline, CDR1 SGHTA and CDR2 FQGNSA. Here the CDR3 DNA reads TGTGCCAGCAGCTTGTTGACAGTAGGGATGTCCTATGGCTACACCTTC. It codes for CASSLLTVGMSYGYTF.

DNA for the CDR3: TGTGCCAGCTCACCATGGACTCCAGACGAACCCTATGGCTACACCTTC. The encoded protein is CASSPWTPDEPYGYTF. The chain combines TRBV18 with TRBJ1-2; D remains unclear. The CDR3 runs 16 residues. Germline loops: CDR1 KGHSH, CDR2 LQKENI. Trimming took off 2 bases at V and 4 bases at J, with 17 bases between the two ends.

This sequence joins TRBV2 and TRBJ2-5, with 7 bases matching TRBD2. The CDR3 runs to 15 residues. CDR1 and CDR2 (germline): SNHLY, FYNNEI. The trim removed 8 bases at V and 1 base at J, leaving 10 bases unmatched. This CDR3 is CASDLPSGGQETQYF. The DNA for the CDR3 is TGTGCCAGCGATCTCCCTTCGGGGGGCCAAGAGACCCAGTACTTC.

This clone turned up a few times. The chain has TRBV4-2 and TRBJ1-2; the match to TRBD1 covers 10 bases. This CDR3 is 16 amino acids long. Germline CDR1 reads LGHNA; CDR2 reads YNFKEQ. After removal of 1 base from V and 4 bases from J, the junction contained 6 bases not matched to a gene. The DNA for the CDR3 is TGTGCCAGCAGCCAAGGCGGGACAGGGGCCTTCTATGGCTACACCTTC. Translating it yields CASSQGGTGAFYGYTF.

This chain's CDR3 is CASSPLGLAQTGDTQYF. CDR3 nucleotide sequence: TGTGCCAGCAGTCCGTTGGGACTAGCGCAAACCGGGGATACGCAGTATTTT. The chain links TRBV11-2 to TRBJ2-3; 10 bases are a match to TRBD2. V gave up 6 bases and J gave up 6 bases; unmatched junction bases: 15. Germline CDR1 and CDR2: SGHAT and FQNNGV. CDR3 length: 17 amino acids.

A few counts support this clone. This sequence joins TRBV25-1 and TRBJ2-7; tentative D call: TRBD2 (5 bases). Germline-derived CDR1 and CDR2 are MGHDK and SYGVNS. Trimming cost V 1 base and J 4 bases, with 14 bases left between them. The CDR3 is made up of 15 amino acids. The chain's CDR3 is CASSESGPGSYEQYF. In DNA form, the CDR3 reads TGTGCCAGCAGTGAATCAGGTCCGGGGAGTTACGAGCAGTACTTC.

This clone came up a few times. The sample contains more than one DNA sequence encoding this CDR3. The rearrangement uses TRBV5-4 and TRBJ2-7; TRBD1 aligns across 7 bases. Germline V CDR1 and CDR2: SGHNT, YYREEE (reference sequence). With V trimmed by 4 bases and J by 3 bases, 1 base remained unmatched. The CDR3 loop spans 12 amino acids. This chain's CDR3 is CASSRDSYEQYF. The DNA for the CDR3 is TGTGCCAGCAGCCGGGACAGCTACGAGCAGTACTTC.

This clone was found a few times. The chain combines TRBV5-1 with TRBJ2-1; D is ambiguous. Trimming left V 2 bases short and J 1 base short, with 7 bases between. Germline-derived CDR1 and CDR2 are SGHRS and YFSETQ. The CDR3 is 14 residues long. The CDR3 is CASSFDNSYNEQFF. The DNA for the CDR3 is TGCGCCAGCAGCTTCGACAATTCCTACAATGAGCAGTTCTTC. Full variable domain (rest looked up from reference TRBV5-1 and TRBJ2-1): KAGVTQTPRYLIKTRGQQVTLSCSPISGHRSVSWYQQTPGQGLQFLFEYFSETQRNKGNFPGRFSGRQFSNSRSEMNVSTLELGDSALYLCASSFDNSYNEQFFGPGTRLTVL.

This clone was picked up a small number of times. The V gene is TRBV10-2, the J gene TRBJ2-2; a weak D match, TRBD1 (6 bases). Deletions cut 0 bases from V and 6 bases from J, with 11 bases between. Germline-derived CDR1 and CDR2 are WSHSY and SAAADI. CDR3 size: 15 residues. The CDR3 DNA is TGCGCCAGCAGTGAGTCTTCAGGGGTTGCCGGGGAGCTGTTTTTT. This translates into CASSESSGVAGELFF.

The rearrangement uses TRBV2 and TRBJ1-2; 9 nucleotides agree with TRBD1. The V gene's germline CDR1 is SNHLY and CDR2 FYNNEI. This CDR3 contains 14 residues. V dropped 7 bases and J dropped 7; count of bases not matched to a gene: 10. CDR3 in DNA: TGTGCCAGCAATCCGGGACAGGGTTCCGGTGGCTACACCTTC. This gives the protein CASNPGQGSGGYTF.

This clone has more than one count but fewer than ten. The V gene is TRBV19, the J gene TRBJ2-1; 12 nucleotides align to TRBD2. In germline, CDR1 is LNHDA, CDR2 SQIVND (reference sequence). J was trimmed by 2 bases and V by 4 bases; bases with no gene match: 0. The CDR3 extends over 15 amino acids. This CDR3 is CASSTSGGAYNEQFF. Written as DNA, the CDR3 is TGTGCCAGTAGTACTAGCGGGGGGGCCTACAATGAGCAGTTCTTC.

The V and J genes are TRBV30 and TRBJ1-3, with unresolved D. The CDR3 contains 11 residues. Germline-derived CDR1 and CDR2 are GTSNPN and SVGIG (reference sequence). V lost 4 bases to trimming and J lost 1 base, with 2 bases between them. CDR3 DNA sequence: TGTGCCTGGACTTCTGGAAACACCATATATTTT. Its translation is CAWTSGNTIYF. The complete variable domain, with remaining parts taken from reference TRBV30 and TRBJ1-3, reads SQTIHQWPATLVQPVGSPLSLECTVEGTSNPNLYWYRQAAGRGLQLLFYSVGIGQISSEVPQNLSASRPQDRQFILSSKKLLLSDSGFYLCAWTSGNTIYFGEGSWLTVV.

In DNA form, the CDR3 reads TGTGCCAGCAGCTTTGCCGGGAACACTGAAGCTTTCTTT. It yields the protein CASSFAGNTEAFF. The genes are TRBV7-9 and TRBJ1-1, with D hard to call. This CDR3 region has 13 residues. The V end lost 3 bases, the J end lost 1 base, and 6 bases lay between the germline ends. Germline CDR1 is SEHNR and CDR2 is FQNEAQ (reference sequence).

The chain is built from TRBV6-5 and TRBJ1-4; no definite D call. Deletions cut 4 bases from V and 8 bases from J, with 14 bases between. The CDR3 has 14 amino acids. CDR1 and CDR2 from the germline V gene are MNHEY and SVGAGI. CDR3 DNA sequence: TGTGCCAGCAGTTCCCTCGCGGGCGCGGAAAAACTGTTTTTT. Translated: CASSSLAGAEKLFF.

V and J are TRBV4-2 and TRBJ1-3; 10 bases are shared with TRBD1. Germline trimming cut 4 bases from V and 7 bases from J; bases unmatched to any gene: 10. In germline, CDR1 is LGHNA, CDR2 YNFKEQ. The CDR3 covers 16 residues. In DNA, the CDR3 is TGTGCCAGCAGCCGCGTAGGGACAGGGGACGGCAACACCATATATTTT. It translates to CASSRVGTGDGNTIYF.

The chain recombines TRBV6-6 with TRBJ1-1; no reliable D call. With 7 bases removed from V and 2 bases from J, the gap between germline ends came to 8 bases. Germline CDR1 MNHNY, CDR2 SVGAGI (reference sequence). CDR3 length: 12 amino acids. The CDR3 region has the DNA TGTGCCAGCACCGTATTAAACACTGAAGCTTTCTTT. Its translation: CASTVLNTEAFF.

V and J are TRBV5-6 and TRBJ2-3, with 11 bases fitting TRBD2. The CDR3 extends over 15 amino acids. V shed 3 bases, J shed 1 base, and the junction held 1 base outside the gene matches. The germline CDR1 and CDR2 sequences are SGHDT and YYEEEE. The DNA for the CDR3 is TGTGCCAGCAGCTCACTAGCGGGGGGCACAGATACGCAGTATTTT. This sequence encodes CASSSLAGGTDTQYF.

The gene calls are TRBV4-1 and TRBJ2-5; 7 bases are shared with TRBD1. The CDR3 is 14 residues long. J was trimmed by 4 bases and V by 0 bases; bases with no gene match: 2. The germline V gene encodes CDR1 MGHRA and CDR2 YSYEKL. The DNA of the CDR3 is TGCGCCAGCAGCCAAGATTGGACAGGAGAGACCCAGTACTTC. As protein: CASSQDWTGETQYF.